Listed here are 31 T cell receptor beta chains from one sample, sequenced in a study of cytomegalovirus exposure and HLA in healthy donors. 60 Vbeta and 13 Jbeta primers were used in PCR. This table comes from immunoSEQ multiplex PCR, and its TCRdb copy is limited to in-frame clones, with some not included. This table has tens of thousands of clones, roughly 78% appearing once. The sample consisted of PBMCs. These receptor sequences come from a woman in her 40s in good health and CMV-seropositive.

This clone was picked up a small number of times. Other nucleotide sequences in the sample specify the same CDR3. This chain connects TRBV6-4 to TRBJ2-3; D unresolved. CDR3 length: 13 amino acids. V was cut by 4 bases and J by 1 base, with 6 bases left in between. Germline lookup yields CDR1 MRHNA and CDR2 SNTAGT. The CDR3 nucleotides are TGTGCCAGCAGTGCTTCTGGCACAGATACGCAGTATTTT. Protein: CASSASGTDTQYF.

This clone came up a few times. The genes are TRBV4-3 and TRBJ2-1; 7 bases line up with TRBD1. After removal of 4 bases from V and 7 bases from J, the junction contained 4 bases not matched to a gene. The germline V gene has CDR1 LGHNA and CDR2 YSLEER. This CDR3 is built from 13 residues. In DNA form, the CDR3 reads TGCGCCAGCAGCCTGGGACAGTCTAATGAGCAGTTCTTC. Protein product: CASSLGQSNEQFF.

This clone was seen only a few times. V gene TRBV4-2 combines with J gene TRBJ1-6; 8 nucleotides line up with TRBD1. This CDR3 region has 16 residues. CDR1 is LGHNA, CDR2 YNFKEQ, per germline. Trimming at V came to 4 bases and at J to 6 bases, leaving 8 bases not matched to a gene. CDR3 region: CASSPFAGQGNSPLHF. In DNA form, the CDR3 reads TGTGCCAGCAGCCCCTTTGCAGGACAGGGTAATTCACCCCTCCACTTT.

V gene TRBV2 combines with J gene TRBJ2-2; 7 positions agree with TRBD2. Trimming took 5 bases from V and 5 from J; bases not matched to a gene: 5. There are 14 residues in the CDR3. The germline V gene encodes CDR1 SNHLY and CDR2 FYNNEI. The CDR3 region is CASSSSGGTGELFF. Written as DNA, the CDR3 is TGTGCCAGCAGTTCTAGCGGAGGGACCGGGGAGCTGTTTTTT.

The gene calls are TRBV5-5 and TRBJ2-1, with a weak D call TRBD1 (6 bases). Between the trimmed V and J ends, which lost 0 bases and 3 bases, there was a span of 10 bases. CDR1 and CDR2 (germline): SGHKS, YYEKEE (reference sequence). CDR3 length equals 15 residues. This chain's CDR3 is CASSLDRADYNEQFF. For the CDR3, the DNA is TGTGCCAGCAGCTTGGACAGGGCGGACTACAATGAGCAGTTCTTC. The entire variable domain, with the rest obtained from reference TRBV5-5 and TRBJ2-1, is as follows: DAGVTQSPTHLIKTRGQQVTLRCSPISGHKSVSWYQQVLGQGPQFIFQYYEKEERGRGNFPDRFSARQFPNYSSELNVNALLLGDSALYLCASSLDRADYNEQFFGPGTRLTVL.

The rearrangement uses TRBV7-9 and TRBJ1-1, with TRBD1 matching over 7 bases. After removal of 4 bases from V and 0 bases from J, the junction contained 5 bases not matched to a gene. The CDR3 length is 15 residues. Germline-derived CDR1 and CDR2 are SEHNR and FQNEAQ (reference sequence). The CDR3 DNA follows: TGTGCCAGCAGCTCCCCACAGGGGATGAACACTGAAGCTTTCTTT. Translating gives CASSSPQGMNTEAFF.

This rearrangement joins TRBV6-5 to TRBJ2-1, with D maybe TRBD1 (7 bases). This CDR3 has 16 residues. Trimming removed 0 bases from V and 9 bases from J, with 18 bases in between. Germline CDR1 MNHEY, CDR2 SVGAGI. CDR3 nucleotide sequence: TGTGCCAGCAGTTACTCCCTAGGAGGGACAGCGGGTGAGCAGTTCTTC. Translated: CASSYSLGGTAGEQFF.

V gene TRBV5-4 combines with J gene TRBJ2-7, with D perhaps TRBD2 (5 bases). Deletions cut 5 bases from V and 0 bases from J, with 9 bases between. Germline V gene sequence: CDR1 SGHNT, CDR2 YYREEE (reference sequence). The CDR3 is 13 residues long. The CDR3 reads CASSYTSSYEQYF. The CDR3 bases are TGTGCCAGCAGTTATACTAGCTCCTACGAGCAGTACTTC.

The CDR3 reads CASSLNKYNEQFF. The CDR3 coding sequence is TGTGCCAGCAGCTTAAACAAGTACAATGAGCAGTTCTTC. The V gene is TRBV7-3, the J gene TRBJ2-1; D gene uncertain. Germline CDR1 SGHTA, CDR2 FQGTGA. Trimming left V 1 base short and J 4 bases short, with 5 bases between. This CDR3 is 13 amino acids long.

The V call is TRBV28, the J call TRBJ2-3, with 9 bases matching TRBD2. Germline lookup yields CDR1 MDHEN and CDR2 SYDVKM. Trimming removed 5 bases from V and 5 bases from J; junction bases left unmatched: 8. This CDR3 has 15 amino acids. In DNA form, the CDR3 reads TGTGCCAGCAGTCGAGGCGCTAGCGGGGAAGATACGCAGTATTTT. Amino acids: CASSRGASGEDTQYF.

This clone came up a few times. The chain has TRBV5-4 and TRBJ2-2; perhaps TRBD1 as D (5 bases). Deletions cut 1 base from V and 4 bases from J, with 11 bases between. Germline V lookup: CDR1 SGHNT, CDR2 YYREEE (reference sequence). CDR3 length: 15 residues. The DNA for the CDR3 is TGTGCCAGCAGCTTGTCCAGGGAAGGCACCGGGGAGCTGTTTTTT. Translated, it gives CASSLSREGTGELFF.

The chain has TRBV2 and TRBJ2-5; 8 bases map to TRBD2. The CDR3 is made up of 14 amino acids. Losses at the gene ends were 6 bases for V and 5 bases for J; bases not matched to a gene: 8. Germline V gene lookup returns CDR1 SNHLY and CDR2 FYNNEI. The CDR3 is CASRGLVSWETQYF. The CDR3 DNA sequence: TGTGCCAGCAGGGGACTAGTCTCTTGGGAGACCCAGTACTTC.

This chain joins TRBV11-3 and TRBJ2-7, with 8 bases lining up with TRBD2. The CDR3 extends over 16 amino acids. The V gene end was trimmed by 5 bases and the J gene end by 1 base; junction bases not matched to a gene: 10. CDR1 is SGHNT and CDR2 is YENEEA in the germline V gene. CDR3 coding DNA: TGTGCCAGCAGCGCCGTCCGAGGGACTAGTTCCTACGAGCAGTACTTC. It codes for CASSAVRGTSSYEQYF.

This clone came up once. This chain joins TRBV18 and TRBJ2-2; the match to TRBD2 covers 9 bases. CDR1 KGHSH and CDR2 LQKENI come from the germline V gene. The CDR3 contains 17 residues. V dropped 0 bases and J dropped 4; count of bases not matched to a gene: 6. The CDR3 spells CASSPPLAGPGTGELFF. The CDR3 DNA reads as TGTGCCAGCTCACCACCACTAGCGGGTCCGGGCACCGGGGAGCTGTTTTTT.

The sample holds one count of this clone. V is TRBV5-5 and J is TRBJ1-1; D not certain. V dropped 4 bases and J dropped 1 base, with 11 bases sitting between them. The CDR3 runs 14 residues. The V gene's germline CDR1 is SGHKS and CDR2 YYEKEE (reference sequence). Here the CDR3 DNA reads TGTGCCAGCAGCCTCTTATTTCCGAACACTGAAGCTTTCTTT. Translating it yields CASSLLFPNTEAFF.

This chain uses TRBV6-5 with TRBJ2-6; D call uncertain. CDR1 is MNHEY, CDR2 SVGAGI, per germline. This CDR3 has 15 residues. V was trimmed by 4 bases and J by 1 base, leaving 8 bases between them. The CDR3 spells CASSLQNSGANVLTF. For the CDR3, the DNA is TGTGCCAGCAGTTTACAGAATTCTGGGGCCAACGTCCTGACTTTC.

The chain has TRBV7-8 and TRBJ2-1; D call uncertain. V was shortened by 1 base and J by 12 bases, with 13 bases between the two germline ends. The CDR3 runs to 13 residues. Looked up from germline, CDR1 is SGHVS and CDR2 is FQNEAQ. The CDR3 region has the DNA TGTGCCAGCAGCTTAGAGCCCCCGATCGGGCAGTTCTTC. Translating gives CASSLEPPIGQFF.

V gene TRBV6-4 combines with J gene TRBJ2-3, with D unclear. The CDR3 sequence is 13 residues long. Germline V gives CDR1 MRHNA, CDR2 SNTAGT. V was clipped by 2 bases and J by 3 bases, with 6 bases between them. In nucleotides, the CDR3 is TGTGCCAGCAGTGACGCCACAACAGATACGCAGTATTTT. It translates to CASSDATTDTQYF.

The rearrangement joins TRBV7-6 to TRBJ2-7; 8 bases agree with TRBD1. The CDR3 totals 14 residues. V lost 4 bases to trimming and J lost 5 bases; unmatched junction nucleotides: 7. The germline gives CDR1 SGHVS, CDR2 FNYEAQ. CDR3 coding DNA: TGTGCCAGCAGCTCGATGACAGGGGTTGACGAGCAGTACTTC. This encodes CASSSMTGVDEQYF.

V is TRBV9 and J is TRBJ2-3, with 8 bases identical to TRBD2. Germline values: CDR1 SGDLS, CDR2 YYNGEE. V lost 1 base and J lost 2; bases outside the gene matches: 3. The CDR3 length is 15 residues. The chain's CDR3 is CASSVLAGNTDTQYF. The DNA for the CDR3 is TGTGCCAGCAGCGTATTAGCGGGGAACACAGATACGCAGTATTTT.

The chain carries TRBV5-6 and TRBJ2-3; the match to TRBD1 covers 10 bases. This CDR3 has 15 amino acids. V lost 6 bases, J lost 2 bases, and 6 bases stayed unmatched. Per the germline V gene, CDR1 is SGHDT and CDR2 is YYEEEE. The CDR3 bases are TGTGCCAGCACCAGGGACAGGGGTTTCACAGATACGCAGTATTTT. As protein: CASTRDRGFTDTQYF.

This chain connects TRBV29-1 to TRBJ2-3, with 7 bases matching TRBD2. After removal of 3 bases from V and 4 bases from J, the junction contained 22 bases not matched to a gene. This CDR3 has 19 amino acids. Germline V gene lookup returns CDR1 SQVTM and CDR2 ANQGSEA. CDR3 nucleotides: TGCAGCGTTGATGAGACATCCTCTATCGGGGGAGGGCCAGCAGATACGCAGTATTTT. Translating gives CSVDETSSIGGGPADTQYF.

The V and J genes are TRBV6-5 and TRBJ2-1; 10 bases are a match to TRBD2. Germline CDR1 and CDR2: MNHEY and SVGAGI. The CDR3 runs 16 residues. V lost 0 bases, J lost 7 bases, and 6 bases stayed unmatched. This chain's CDR3 is CASSYSYSGRGNEQFF. In DNA, the CDR3 is TGTGCCAGCAGTTACTCATACAGCGGGAGGGGGAATGAGCAGTTCTTC.

This clone was recorded a few times. V is TRBV2 and J is TRBJ1-2; no firm D call. Germline V gene sequence: CDR1 SNHLY, CDR2 FYNNEI. The CDR3 covers 12 residues. V was cut by 3 bases and J by 7 bases, with 9 bases left in between. CDR3 loop: CASSDTMSGYTF. The DNA of the CDR3 is TGTGCCAGCAGTGACACCATGAGTGGCTACACCTTC.

This rearrangement joins TRBV13 to TRBJ2-4; the match to TRBD1 covers 10 bases. The CDR3 spans 16 residues. V lost 3 bases and J lost 2; bases outside the gene matches: 4. Germline V gene sequence: CDR1 PRHDT, CDR2 FYEKMQ (reference sequence). As DNA, the CDR3 is TGTGCCAGCAGCTTGTGGACAGGGGGAACCAAAAACATTCAGTACTTC. Amino acids: CASSLWTGGTKNIQYF.

The CDR3 coding sequence is TGTGCCAGCAGCGTAGCCCCCGGCGGGAGCATTCTTTACGAGCAGTACTTC. Translating it yields CASSVAPGGSILYEQYF. The chain couples TRBV9 to TRBJ2-7, with 7 bases that match TRBD2. The V gene's germline CDR1 is SGDLS and CDR2 YYNGEE. CDR3 length equals 17 residues. V trimming: 0 bases; J trimming: 4 bases; junction bases outside the gene matches: 13.

The chain's CDR3 is CASSPGLAGGDTQYF. The CDR3 DNA is TGTGCCAGCAGCCCCGGACTAGCGGGAGGTGATACGCAGTATTTT. The chain is built from TRBV11-3 and TRBJ2-3; 14 bases line up with TRBD2. J gave up 6 bases and V 5 bases, and 4 bases lay outside the gene matches. Germline assignment: CDR1 SGHNT and CDR2 YENEEA. This CDR3 contains 15 residues.

This chain uses TRBV18 with TRBJ2-6, with 8 bases aligning to TRBD1. The V segment lost 1 base and the J segment 4 bases; nucleotides outside the gene matches: 9. This CDR3 is built from 18 residues. Germline CDR1 is KGHSH and CDR2 is LQKENI. DNA of the CDR3: TGTGCCAGCTCACCACGCATCAAGACAGGGGCGGGGGCCAACGTCCTGACTTTC. Its protein product is CASSPRIKTGAGANVLTF. Full variable domain (remainder filled in from reference TRBV18 and TRBJ2-6): NAGVMQNPRHLVRRRGQEARLRCSPMKGHSHVYWYRQLPEEGLKFMVYLQKENIIDESGMPKERFSAEFPKEGPSILRIQQVVRGDSAAYFCASSPRIKTGAGANVLTFGAGSRLTVL.

The J gene is TRBJ2-1, the V gene TRBV7-9; 10 bases are a match to TRBD1. After removal of 1 base from V and 9 bases from J, the junction contained 9 bases not matched to a gene. Germline values: CDR1 SEHNR, CDR2 FQNEAQ (reference sequence). The CDR3 runs to 16 residues. CDR3 in DNA: TGTGCCAGCAGCTTAGGTCCGGGACAGGGGCAAGGTGAGCAGTTCTTC. Protein product: CASSLGPGQGQGEQFF.

This clone was picked up one time. This chain links TRBV5-6 with TRBJ2-7, with a possible D match to TRBD2 (6 bases). Germline V CDR1 and CDR2: SGHDT, YYEEEE. The CDR3 extends over 15 amino acids. The germline V and J ends were trimmed by 1 base and 1 base, with 12 bases remaining between them. CDR3 sequence reads: CASSLYYAGSYEQYF. The CDR3 nucleotides read TGTGCCAGCAGCTTGTATTACGCGGGATCCTACGAGCAGTACTTC.

The sample holds one count of this clone. The chain joins TRBV27 to TRBJ1-5; 7 bases map to TRBD1. CDR3 length: 18 amino acids. The J segment lost 0 bases and the V segment lost 5 bases, leaving 13 bases of the junction unmatched. The germline gives CDR1 MNHEY, CDR2 SMNVEV (reference sequence). The CDR3, as DNA: TGTGCCAGCAGTGAGATGAGACAGGGAACTTATAGCAATCAGCCCCAGCATTTT. It yields the protein CASSEMRQGTYSNQPQHF.